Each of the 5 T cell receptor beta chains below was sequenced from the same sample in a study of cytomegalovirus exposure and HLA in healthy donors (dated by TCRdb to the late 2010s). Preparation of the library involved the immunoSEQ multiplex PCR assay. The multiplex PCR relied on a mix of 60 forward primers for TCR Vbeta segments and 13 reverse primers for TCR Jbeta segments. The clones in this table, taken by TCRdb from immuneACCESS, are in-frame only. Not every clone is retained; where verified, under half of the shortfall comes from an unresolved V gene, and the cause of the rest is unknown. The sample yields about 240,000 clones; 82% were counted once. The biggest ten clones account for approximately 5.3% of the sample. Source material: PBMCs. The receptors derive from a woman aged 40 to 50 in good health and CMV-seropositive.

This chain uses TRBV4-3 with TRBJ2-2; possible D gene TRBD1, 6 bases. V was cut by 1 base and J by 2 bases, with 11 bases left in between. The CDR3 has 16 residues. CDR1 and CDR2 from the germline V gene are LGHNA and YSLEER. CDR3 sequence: CASSQGQDANTGELFF. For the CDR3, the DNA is TGCGCCAGCAGCCAAGGACAGGACGCTAACACCGGGGAGCTGTTTTTT.

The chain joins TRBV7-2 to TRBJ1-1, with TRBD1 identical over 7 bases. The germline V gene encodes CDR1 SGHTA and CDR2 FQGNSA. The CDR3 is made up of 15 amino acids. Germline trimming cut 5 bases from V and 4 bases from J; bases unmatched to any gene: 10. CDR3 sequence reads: CASSPRTGLGTEAFF. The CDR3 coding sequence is TGTGCCAGCAGCCCCCGGACAGGCTTGGGCACTGAAGCTTTCTTT.

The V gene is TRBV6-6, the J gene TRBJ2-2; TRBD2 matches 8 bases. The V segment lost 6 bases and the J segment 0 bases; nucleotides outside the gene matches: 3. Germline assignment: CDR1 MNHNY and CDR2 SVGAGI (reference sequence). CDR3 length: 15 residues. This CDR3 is CASRTGGPNTGELFF. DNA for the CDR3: TGTGCCAGCAGAACGGGGGGGCCGAACACCGGGGAGCTGTTTTTT.

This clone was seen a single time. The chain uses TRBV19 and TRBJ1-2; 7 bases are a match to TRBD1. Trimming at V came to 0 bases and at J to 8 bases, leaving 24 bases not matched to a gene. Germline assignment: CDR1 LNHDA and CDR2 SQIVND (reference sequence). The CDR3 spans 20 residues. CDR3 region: CASSIDQGSGQRKPGRGYTF. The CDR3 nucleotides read TGTGCCAGTAGTATAGATCAAGGATCGGGACAGCGTAAACCTGGGCGCGGCTACACCTTC.

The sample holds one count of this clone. CDR3 coding DNA: TGTGCCAGCAGTCCGATACAGGGGATTGCAAACTATGGCTACACCTTC. This codes for CASSPIQGIANYGYTF. This chain links TRBV27 with TRBJ1-2, with TRBD1 identical over 7 bases. The germline gives CDR1 MNHEY, CDR2 SMNVEV (reference sequence). Trimming at V came to 5 bases and at J to 2 bases, leaving 11 bases not matched to a gene. This CDR3 is 16 amino acids long.